One sample yielded the 9 T cell receptor beta chains listed below, sequenced in a study of blood T cells in healthy people across ages. PCR was performed a second time for about 6 to 11 cycles using a sample-barcoded 5' primer and a J-beta primer mix. TCRdb re-called the 5' RACE reads through MiXCR, storing one row per CDR3 protein. In the table there are about 700,000 distinct CDR3 sequences, about 32% of which are singletons. Material: blood. These receptors were collected from a woman aged 80 or older in good health.

This clonotype was observed at least ten times. The chain combines TRBV9 with TRBJ2-1; TRBD2 aligns across 10 bases. Germline V gives CDR1 SGDLS, CDR2 YYNGEE. CDR3 size: 16 residues. Trimming took 0 bases from V and 9 from J; bases not matched to a gene: 9. In DNA, the CDR3 is TGTGCCAGCAGCGTAGTTGGAGCGGGGGGGCTTGGTGAGCAGTTCTTC. Translation: CASSVVGAGGLGEQFF.

For this clonotype: With a much larger clone just one base away, this may be a read error. The genes are TRBV29-1 and TRBJ2-6; TRBD1 might be the D (5 bases). The CDR3 contains 15 residues. Germline V gives CDR1 SQVTM, CDR2 ANQGSEA. The CDR3 sequence: CSVGLAGPGANILTF. The CDR3 nucleotides are TGCAGCGTTGGCTTAGCAGGGCCTGGGGCCAACATCCTGACTTTC.

A few counts support this clonotype. The V and J genes are TRBV12-3 or TRBV12-4 and TRBJ2-2; D remains ambiguous. The CDR3 contains 15 residues. V was cut by 3 bases and J by 0 bases, with 8 bases left in between. DNA of the CDR3: TGTGCCAGCAGTTTGCCAGCGCCGAACACCGGGGAGCTGTTTTTT. Protein product: CASSLPAPNTGELFF.

This clonotype was seen a handful of times. V usage is TRBV5-4 and J usage is TRBJ2-1; 7 nucleotides align to TRBD1. The tail of the sequence fits TRBJ2-7 better, so the J call may be wrong. The germline CDR1 and CDR2 sequences are SGHNT and YYREEE (reference sequence). This CDR3 has 17 amino acids. The CDR3, as DNA: TGTGCCAGCAGCCCGCGGACAGGCCAAAGCTCCTACAATGAGCAGTACTTC. Translated, it gives CASSPRTGQSSYNEQYF.

In its sample, this clonotype was seen many times. This chain links TRBV4-3 with TRBJ2-3, with TRBD1 as a possible D gene (7 bases). CDR1 is LGHNA, CDR2 YSLEER, per germline. Trimming took 0 bases from V and 5 from J, leaving 15 bases between them. CDR3 length: 16 amino acids. The CDR3 DNA is TGCGCCAGCAGCCAAGAGTCAGGGGGGATCAAAGATACGCAGTATTTT. Translated: CASSQESGGIKDTQYF.

Notes on this clonotype: An end of the junction does not agree with germline; a read error may underlie this. The chain uses TRBV7-2 and TRBJ2-2; 12 bases match TRBD2. Per germline, CDR1 SGHTA and CDR2 FQGNSA. The CDR3 contains 16 residues. DNA of the CDR3: TGTGCCAGCAGCTTACTAGCGGGAGGGAACGCCGGGGAGCTGTTTTTT. This gives the protein CASSLLAGGNAGELFF. The full variable domain, completed using reference TRBV7-2 and TRBJ2-2, is GAGVSQSPSNKVTEKGKDVELRCDPISGHTALYWYRQSLGQGLEFLIYFQGNSAPDKSGLPSDRFSAERTGGSVSTLTIQRTQQEDSAVYLCASSLLAGGNAGELFFGEGSRLTVL.

This clonotype was counted only a few times. The chain employs TRBV28 and TRBJ2-5; 7 bases are shared with TRBD1. Trimming took 2 bases from V and 3 from J; bases not matched to a gene: 3. Germline V gene lookup returns CDR1 MDHEN and CDR2 SYDVKM. CDR3 length: 14 residues. The CDR3 nucleotides read TGTGCCAGCAGTTTACTAGGGGGCGAAGAGACCCAGTACTTC. Its translation: CASSLLGGEETQYF. Supplemented by reference TRBV28 and TRBJ2-5, the full variable domain reads DVKVTQSSRYLVKRTGEKVFLECVQDMDHENMFWYRQDPGLGLRLIYFSYDVKMKEKGDIPEGYSVSREKKERFSLILESASTNQTSMYLCASSLLGGEETQYFGPGTRLLVL.

V usage is TRBV7-2 and J usage is TRBJ2-3; TRBD2 might be the D (5 bases). The germline V gene has CDR1 SGHTA and CDR2 FQGNSA. The length of the CDR3 is 16 residues. The V end lost 4 bases, the J end lost 8 bases, and 22 bases lay between the germline ends. In nucleotides, the CDR3 is TGTGCCAGCAGCTCCCGAGCTAGCTTCTCCCCCGGTACGCAGTATTTT. Translation: CASSSRASFSPGTQYF.

There are a few counts of this clonotype. The chain has TRBV4-3 and TRBJ2-1; D possibly corresponds to TRBD1 (6 bases). The CDR3 totals 13 residues. Germline CDR1 LGHNA, CDR2 YSLEER. Trimming removed 11 bases from V and 13 bases from J, with 24 bases in between. CDR3 amino acids: CAAARGLGETQFF. Here the CDR3 DNA reads TGCGCCGCCGCAAGGGGGTTGGGAGAGACCCAGTTCTTC.